This T cell receptor (beta chain) comes out of a study of T cells in Graves' hyperthyroidism and ophthalmopathy. General study findings and limits: Using 13 V-J features, a model discriminated ophthalmopathy from stable hyperthyroidism.

Regions amplified from RNA transcripts were the TCR beta CDR3 regions. Researchers ran a first-round RT-PCR on the TCR CDR3 using the HTBI primer set. TCRdb independently ran MiXCR on the multiplex PCR reads; one entry per CDR3 protein. Found here are a few hundred thousand distinct CDR3 sequences, over 15% of them singletons; the top ten hold roughly 18%. The J segment lost 0 bases and the V segment lost 6 bases, leaving 14 bases of the junction unmatched. Looked up from germline, CDR1 is MNHNS and CDR2 is SASEGT. The CDR3 is 19 amino acids. Each diagnosis drew on symptoms, thyroxine, TRAb, thyroid ultrasound and orbital computed tomography findings. The sample holds many counts of this clonotype. Its specificity is unknown.

This TCR derives from a woman under 30 with Graves' ophthalmopathy. Sequencing was carried out using blood. The chain recombines TRBV6-1 with TRBJ1-5; 10 nucleotides match TRBD1. The CDR3 DNA reads as TGTGCCAGCAGGCGAACCGGGACAGGGGCGGCGTATAGCAATCAGCCCCAGCATTTT. It is translated as CASRRTGTGAAYSNQPQHF.